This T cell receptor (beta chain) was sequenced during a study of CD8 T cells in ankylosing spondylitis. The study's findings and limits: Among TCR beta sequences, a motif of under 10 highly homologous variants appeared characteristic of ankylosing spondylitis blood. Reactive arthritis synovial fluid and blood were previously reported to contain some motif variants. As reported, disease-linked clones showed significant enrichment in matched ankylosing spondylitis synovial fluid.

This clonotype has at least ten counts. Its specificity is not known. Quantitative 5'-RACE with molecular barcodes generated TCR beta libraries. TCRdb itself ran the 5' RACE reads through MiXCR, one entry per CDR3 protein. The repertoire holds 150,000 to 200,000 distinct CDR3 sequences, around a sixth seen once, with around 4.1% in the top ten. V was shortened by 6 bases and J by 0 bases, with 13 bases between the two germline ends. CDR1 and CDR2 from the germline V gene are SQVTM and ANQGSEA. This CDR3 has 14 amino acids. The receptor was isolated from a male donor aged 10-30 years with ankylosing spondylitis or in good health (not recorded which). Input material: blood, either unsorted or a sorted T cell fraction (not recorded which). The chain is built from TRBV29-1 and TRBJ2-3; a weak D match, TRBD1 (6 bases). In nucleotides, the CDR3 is TGCAGCGTCGAGGGACACCAAAGCACAGATACGCAGTATTTT. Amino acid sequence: CSVEGHQSTDTQYF.